These T cell receptor beta chains were read from a single sample in a study of blood T cell repertoires in COVID-19. The repertoire was sequenced with immunoSEQ multiplex PCR; TCRdb's copy has only in-frame clones and lacks some. The repertoire includes under 35,000 clones, 70% to 90% of them detected once, and around two fifths sits in the top ten. Sequencing was done on a sample of peripheral blood. Every receptor here comes from a human donor in a cohort sampled during active COVID-19. CDR3s leave out the opening cysteine and the closing phenylalanine or tryptophan. Each record gives: J gene, V gene, CDR3 protein.

J: TRBJ1-2; V: TRBV7-9; CDR3: ASRGRVPLFFGYT
J: TRBJ2-7; V: TRBV9; CDR3: ASSERDRGLDEQY
J: TRBJ2-2; V: TRBV7-2; CDR3: ASRLGGVNTGELF
J: TRBJ1-4; V: TRBV4-3; CDR3: ASSQTPGTGSPNEKLF
J: TRBJ1-2; V: TRBV28; CDR3: ASSTTNTRGGYGYT
J: TRBJ2-3; V: TRBV4-2; CDR3: ASSQGGVKGSSTDTQY
J: TRBJ1-2; V: TRBV5-4; CDR3: ASSLDRNYGYT
J: TRBJ1-4; V: TRBV20-1; CDR3: SASRFGESTNEKLF
J: TRBJ2-1; V: TRBV27; CDR3: ASSLFRASDNEQF
J: TRBJ2-2; V: TRBV7-2; CDR3: ASSSGLANTGELF
J: TRBJ2-2; V: TRBV10-3; CDR3: AIASDSLLF
J: TRBJ2-3; V: TRBV7-3; CDR3: ASSIAGARITDTQY
J: TRBJ2-7; V: TRBV7-9; CDR3: ASSFRSQAYEQY
J: TRBJ2-7; V: TRBV5-1; CDR3: ASSTRWEGGLYEQY
J: TRBJ2-7; V: TRBV4-1; CDR3: ASSQFPPGTVWYEQY
J: TRBJ1-3; V: TRBV19; CDR3: ASIPGQNSGNTIY
J: TRBJ1-5; V: TRBV6-2/TRBV6-3; CDR3: ASSYSILRQTYSNQPQH
J: TRBJ2-3; V: TRBV6-2/TRBV6-3; CDR3: ASSYRTGGGRLDTQY
J: TRBJ1-5; V: TRBV7-2; CDR3: ASSLERQGGNQPQH
J: TRBJ2-2; V: TRBV14; CDR3: ASSRRELAVTGELF
J: TRBJ1-2; V: TRBV28; CDR3: AISGTDIRGYT
J: TRBJ2-3; V: TRBV7-2; CDR3: ASTKNRDRHTDTQY
J: TRBJ2-3; V: TRBV28; CDR3: ASSSPGGLNTDTQY
J: TRBJ2-1; V: TRBV28; CDR3: ASKGAYNEQF
J: TRBJ2-2; V: TRBV6-1; CDR3: ASSGSGTGWTGELF
J: TRBJ1-6; V: TRBV11-2; CDR3: ASSRSRDNYNSPLH
J: TRBJ1-4; V: TRBV5-5; CDR3: ASSPALGTNEKLF
J: TRBJ1-5; V: TRBV6-2/TRBV6-3; CDR3: ASSHQGRGNQPQH
J: TRBJ2-7; V: TRBV29-1; CDR3: SGRTGGSYEQY
J: TRBJ2-7; V: TRBV18; CDR3: ASSPRGTSDAHEQY